The 24 T cell receptor beta chains below were found in one sample sequenced in a study of blood T cell repertoires in COVID-19. Profiling relied on immunoSEQ multiplex PCR, and the TCRdb table lists in-frame clones only, not all of them. The sample carries over 150,000 clones, about four fifths recorded once. The specimen was peripheral blood. Source of these receptors: a woman aged 55-75 years with acute or convalescent COVID-19.

The chain has TRBV29-1 and TRBJ2-3, with 8 bases aligning to TRBD2. Trimming at V came to 4 bases and at J to 2 bases, leaving 5 bases not matched to a gene. The CDR3 is made up of 14 amino acids. The germline V gene has CDR1 SQVTM and CDR2 ANQGSEA. The CDR3 DNA is TGCAGCGTTGCTCGCGGGGGGACCACAGATACGCAGTATTTT. Its translation: CSVARGGTTDTQYF.

As for this clone: Germline and junction disagree at one end, which may indicate a read error. The genes are TRBV12-3 or TRBV12-4 and TRBJ2-4; 8 nucleotides line up with TRBD1. CDR3 length: 12 amino acids. The CDR3 bases are TGTGCCAGCAGTTTAGGCAGGGGGCGCCTGAACTTC. Residues: CASSLGRGRLNF.

The genes are TRBV29-1 and TRBJ2-2; D might be TRBD1 (5 bases). V was cut by 4 bases and J by 4 bases, with 7 bases left in between. The CDR3 sequence is 12 residues long. Per germline, CDR1 SQVTM and CDR2 ANQGSEA. CDR3: CSVGRATGELFF. The CDR3 nucleotides are TGCAGCGTTGGCAGGGCCACCGGGGAGCTGTTTTTT.

This chain links TRBV10-2 with TRBJ2-2; D perhaps matches TRBD1 (5 bases). The germline gives CDR1 WSHSY, CDR2 SAAADI. The ends were cut back, 6 bases at V and 2 bases at J, with 22 bases in the middle. The CDR3 is 18 amino acids. The DNA for the CDR3 is TGCGCCAGCAGCCCAGAATGGCAGGGATTAGGTAACACCGGGGAGCTGTTTTTT. As protein: CASSPEWQGLGNTGELFF.

The J gene is TRBJ2-1, the V gene TRBV18; 9 nucleotides agree with TRBD2. The CDR3 is 17 residues long. From germline, CDR1 is KGHSH and CDR2 LQKENI. With 3 bases clipped from V and 7 bases from J, the junction kept 13 bases outside the gene matches. The CDR3 coding sequence is TGTGCCAGCTCACCTCCCAGTCGCGGGGGGGTTAAAAATGAGCAGTTCTTC. Its translation: CASSPPSRGGVKNEQFF.

On this clone: This CDR3 is also generated by other DNA sequences in the sample. The chain has TRBV30 and TRBJ2-3, with TRBD2 matching 8 bases. The CDR3 spans 16 residues. V shed 0 bases and J 0 bases; nucleotides not matched to a gene: 5. CDR1 GTSNPN and CDR2 SVGIG come from the germline V gene (reference sequence). CDR3 sequence reads: CAWSVLGGGSTDTQYF. Written as DNA, the CDR3 is TGTGCCTGGAGTGTACTGGGCGGGGGGAGCACAGATACGCAGTATTTT.

The chain uses TRBV5-1 and TRBJ2-2; TRBD1 aligns across 12 bases. The CDR3 extends over 15 amino acids. V was clipped by 4 bases and J by 7 bases; unmatched bases: 5. Germline CDR1 and CDR2: SGHRS and YFSETQ. The CDR3 here is CASSGGTGGVGELFF. For the CDR3, the DNA is TGCGCCAGCAGCGGAGGGACAGGGGGCGTCGGGGAGCTGTTTTTT.

In its sample, this clone was seen a few times. The chain carries TRBV6-6 and TRBJ1-2, with 9 bases aligning to TRBD1. V trimming: 10 bases; J trimming: 8 bases; junction bases outside the gene matches: 17. This CDR3 spans 15 amino acids. CDR1 is MNHNY and CDR2 is SVGAGI in the germline V gene (reference sequence). CDR3 nucleotides: TGTGCCACGTCTCTCCGAACAGGGGGCCTAGAAGGCTACACCTTC. This encodes CATSLRTGGLEGYTF.

This rearrangement joins TRBV5-1 to TRBJ2-2; D is unresolved. The CDR3 extends over 16 amino acids. Per the germline V gene, CDR1 is SGHRS and CDR2 is YFSETQ. Trimming left V 2 bases short and J 5 bases short, with 16 bases between. CDR3 amino acids: CASSLGLTVRTGELFF. The CDR3 DNA reads TGCGCCAGCAGCTTAGGTTTAACAGTTCGAACCGGGGAGCTGTTTTTT.

The rearrangement uses TRBV12-3 or TRBV12-4 and TRBJ1-1; D is undetermined. This CDR3 is 11 amino acids long. The V gene lost 3 bases and the J gene lost 4 bases, with 3 bases spanning the gap. The CDR3 DNA sequence: TGTGCCAGCAGTTTGAGCACTGAAGCTTTCTTT. It specifies CASSLSTEAFF.

The chain combines TRBV18 with TRBJ2-3, with 8 positions matching TRBD1. The CDR3 runs 16 residues. Trimming cost V 6 bases and J 4 bases; bases outside gene matches: 12. Looked up from germline, CDR1 is KGHSH and CDR2 is LQKENI. For the CDR3, the DNA is TGTGCCAGCTCCGACAGGGGTCCTGTCCTTGCAGATACGCAGTATTTT. It translates to CASSDRGPVLADTQYF. Variable domain in full (rest from reference TRBV18 and TRBJ2-3): NAGVMQNPRHLVRRRGQEARLRCSPMKGHSHVYWYRQLPEEGLKFMVYLQKENIIDESGMPKERFSAEFPKEGPSILRIQQVVRGDSAAYFCASSDRGPVLADTQYFGPGTRLTVL.

V is TRBV10-2 and J is TRBJ1-6, with 9 bases that match TRBD1. The J segment lost 8 bases and the V segment lost 10 bases, leaving 6 bases of the junction unmatched. Germline V gene lookup returns CDR1 WSHSY and CDR2 SAAADI. The length of the CDR3 is 13 residues. CDR3 loop: CATEDRGYSPLHF. CDR3 coding DNA: TGCGCCACAGAGGACAGGGGATATTCACCCCTCCACTTT.

This chain joins TRBV3-1 (or the pseudogene TRBV3-2) and TRBJ2-5, with 12 bases matching TRBD1. This CDR3 region has 15 residues. Germline CDR1 is LGHDT and CDR2 is YNNKEL (reference sequence). Unmatched junction bases numbered 2, after V lost 1 base and J lost 5 bases. The CDR3 DNA reads as TGTGCCAGCAGCCAAGGGGACAGGGGGCCGGAGACCCAGTACTTC. Translated, it gives CASSQGDRGPETQYF.

This sequence joins TRBV7-6 and TRBJ2-6; possibly TRBD1 for D (6 bases). V was shortened by 5 bases and J by 3 bases, with 14 bases between the two germline ends. The CDR3 loop spans 16 amino acids. In germline, CDR1 is SGHVS, CDR2 FNYEAQ. CDR3 region: CASSGRQAVGANVLTF. As DNA, the CDR3 is TGTGCCAGCAGCGGCCGACAGGCGGTTGGGGCCAACGTCCTGACTTTC.

This clone was counted at least ten times. J is TRBJ2-2 and V is TRBV28, with TRBD1 matching over 9 bases. Germline loops: CDR1 MDHEN, CDR2 SYDVKM. The CDR3 covers 15 residues. V was clipped by 6 bases and J by 6 bases; unmatched bases: 8. The CDR3 nucleotides read TGTGCCAGCAGCCGTCCCGGGACAGGGTCCGGGGAGCTGTTTTTT. As protein: CASSRPGTGSGELFF. The full variable domain, with the rest looked up from reference TRBV28 and TRBJ2-2, is DVKVTQSSRYLVKRTGEKVFLECVQDMDHENMFWYRQDPGLGLRLIYFSYDVKMKEKGDIPEGYSVSREKKERFSLILESASTNQTSMYLCASSRPGTGSGELFFGEGSRLTVL.

V usage is TRBV6-4 and J usage is TRBJ1-2, with TRBD1 identical over 7 bases. V shed 8 bases, J shed 0 bases, and the junction held 9 bases outside the gene matches. Germline lookup yields CDR1 MRHNA and CDR2 SNTAGT. The CDR3 sequence is 15 residues long. The CDR3 sequence is CASSRDSLSNYGYTF. The CDR3, as DNA: TGTGCCAGCTCCCGGGACAGCTTATCTAACTATGGCTACACCTTC.

This chain uses TRBV6-5 with TRBJ1-1, with 10 bases lining up with TRBD1. The length of the CDR3 is 16 residues. Trimming at V came to 1 base and at J to 4 bases, leaving 6 bases not matched to a gene. Germline-derived CDR1 and CDR2 are MNHEY and SVGAGI. The DNA of the CDR3 is TGTGCCAGCAGTTACTACCACGGACAGGGGGGCACTGAAGCTTTCTTT. Translated: CASSYYHGQGGTEAFF.

The chain employs TRBV5-4 and TRBJ2-3, with 8 bases identical to TRBD2. Germline V gene sequence: CDR1 SGHNT, CDR2 YYREEE (reference sequence). The ends lost 2 bases at V and 2 bases at J; junction bases unmatched: 4. The CDR3 totals 15 residues. The CDR3 loop is CASSFRGGTTDTQYF. CDR3 in DNA: TGTGCCAGCAGCTTCCGGGGGGGCACCACAGATACGCAGTATTTT.

V gene TRBV7-9 combines with J gene TRBJ1-6, with a possible D match to TRBD1 (6 bases). This CDR3 has 16 amino acids. Germline assignment: CDR1 SEHNR and CDR2 FQNEAQ (reference sequence). The V end was cut by 2 bases, the J end by 6 bases, with 14 bases between. CDR3 protein: CASSLPTGSVNSPLHF. CDR3 DNA sequence: TGTGCCAGCAGCTTACCCACAGGGTCTGTTAATTCACCCCTCCACTTT. The whole variable domain, remainder taken from reference TRBV7-9 and TRBJ1-6, is DTGVSQNPRHKITKRGQNVTFRCDPISEHNRLYWYRQTLGQGPEFLTYFQNEAQLEKSRLLSDRFSAERPKGSFSTLEIQRTEQGDSAMYLCASSLPTGSVNSPLHFGNGTRLTVT.

The genes are TRBV28 and TRBJ1-1, with D possibly matching TRBD1 (5 bases). The V gene lost 5 bases and the J gene lost 6 bases, with 10 bases spanning the gap. The CDR3 runs to 12 residues. CDR1 MDHEN and CDR2 SYDVKM come from the germline V gene. The CDR3 here is CASSPRQPEAFF. DNA of the CDR3: TGTGCCAGCAGTCCGCGACAGCCTGAAGCTTTCTTT.

The rearrangement joins TRBV6-6 to TRBJ1-2; D is unclear. Trimming left V 7 bases short and J 12 bases short, with 21 bases between. CDR1 and CDR2 (germline): MNHNY, SVGAGI (reference sequence). The CDR3 extends over 13 amino acids. CDR3 DNA: TGTGCCAGCACCCCCGGGTGGGGAGAGCCGCACACCTTC. Encoded protein: CASTPGWGEPHTF.

V usage is TRBV7-9 and J usage is TRBJ1-1; D is ambiguous. Germline loops: CDR1 SEHNR, CDR2 FQNEAQ (reference sequence). The CDR3 covers 13 residues. Trimming left V 3 bases short and J 0 bases short, with 5 bases between. CDR3 residues: CASSFGMNTEAFF. As DNA, the CDR3 is TGTGCCAGCAGCTTCGGTATGAACACTGAAGCTTTCTTT.

The rearrangement joins TRBV5-1 to TRBJ2-2; possibly TRBD2 for D (6 bases). Per the germline V gene, CDR1 is SGHRS and CDR2 is YFSETQ. The ends were cut back, 0 bases at V and 7 bases at J, with 10 bases in the middle. CDR3 length: 14 residues. The CDR3 coding sequence is TGCGCCAGCAGCTTGGACAGGAGGGGCGGGGAGCTGTTTTTT. Encoded protein: CASSLDRRGGELFF.

The V call is TRBV30, the J call TRBJ2-3, with 7 positions matching TRBD1. Germline values: CDR1 GTSNPN, CDR2 SVGIG (reference sequence). This CDR3 is built from 17 residues. V was pared by 0 bases and J by 3 bases, with 12 bases of the junction left unmatched. This CDR3 is CAWSVGWPGQKTDTQYF. The CDR3 coding sequence is TGTGCCTGGAGTGTAGGGTGGCCGGGACAGAAGACAGATACGCAGTATTTT.